Shown below are 13 T cell receptor beta chains from a single sample sequenced in a study of blood T cells in healthy people across ages. The authors ran a second PCR of about 6 to 12 cycles using a sample-barcoded 5' primer and a J-beta primer mix. TCRdb itself ran the 5' RACE reads through MiXCR, one entry per CDR3 protein. This sample has 1.5 million to 2 million distinct CDR3 sequences, with about 30% found just once. Sequenced: blood. Every receptor here comes from a woman in her 30s in good health.

This rearrangement joins TRBV5-5 to TRBJ2-1, with 14 bases fitting TRBD2. This CDR3 spans 15 amino acids. With V trimmed by 4 bases and J by 8 bases, 5 bases remained unmatched. Germline lookup yields CDR1 SGHKS and CDR2 YYEKEE (reference sequence). CDR3 amino acids: CASSVGTSGSYEQFF. The CDR3 bases are TGTGCCAGCAGCGTCGGGACTAGCGGGAGTTATGAGCAGTTCTTC.

This clonotype came up a few times. The chain recombines TRBV20-1 with TRBJ2-1; TRBD1 agrees at 11 bases. V shed 5 bases and J 6 bases; nucleotides not matched to a gene: 6. Per the germline V gene, CDR1 is DFQATT and CDR2 is SNEGSKA (reference sequence). This CDR3 has 14 amino acids. The CDR3 DNA reads as TGCAGTGCTGGTACCGGGACAGGGGGCAATGAGCAGTTCTTC. Its protein product is CSAGTGTGGNEQFF.

Notes on this clonotype: Compared with germline, one end of the junction differs, possibly owing to a read error. The chain uses TRBV7-2 and TRBJ1-2; weak D call: TRBD1 (5 bases). This CDR3 comprises 13 residues. CDR1 and CDR2 (germline): SGHTA, FQGNSA. The CDR3 bases are TGTACCAGCAGCCTGACAGTAAACTATAGCTACACCTTC. This encodes CTSSLTVNYSYTF.

The chain links TRBV11-2 to TRBJ2-1; TRBD2 matches at 7 bases. Germline CDR1 and CDR2: SGHAT and FQNNGV. J lost 3 bases, V lost 4 bases, and 6 bases had no gene match. The CDR3 covers 15 residues. Here the CDR3 reads CASSSGLVIYNEQFF. The CDR3 DNA follows: TGTGCCAGCAGCTCCGGACTAGTAATCTACAATGAGCAGTTCTTC.

Turning to this clonotype: A much bigger clone sits one base away, suggesting this may be a read error. The V gene is TRBV3-1, the J gene TRBJ2-3; D ambiguous. The V end lost 4 bases, the J end lost 3 bases, and 11 bases lay between the germline ends. The germline CDR1 and CDR2 sequences are LGHDT and YNNKEL (reference sequence). The CDR3 consists of 14 residues. CDR3 in amino acids: CASSPSELTDTQYF. The CDR3 nucleotides read TGTGCCAGCAGCCCGTCGGAACTAACAGATACGCAGTATTTT.

Written as DNA, the CDR3 is TGTGCCTGGAGTGCAGGGCGGGCGACTAGCACAGATACGCAGTATTTT. Amino acids: CAWSAGRATSTDTQYF. The chain carries TRBV30 and TRBJ2-3; D could derive from TRBD1 or TRBD2 (5 bases each). In germline, CDR1 is GTSNPN, CDR2 SVGIG (reference sequence). There are 16 residues in the CDR3. The V gene lost 1 base and the J gene lost 0 bases, with 14 bases spanning the gap.

In this sample, this clonotype turned up many times. The V and J genes are TRBV15 and TRBJ2-5, with 7 bases aligning to TRBD1. Trimming took 0 bases from V and 2 from J; bases not matched to a gene: 6. Germline CDR1 is LNHNV and CDR2 is YYDKDF (reference sequence). This CDR3 region has 16 residues. The CDR3 nucleotides read TGTGCCACCAGCAGAGATCTTTCGGACAGGCAAGAGACCCAGTACTTC. As protein: CATSRDLSDRQETQYF.

V and J are TRBV27 and TRBJ2-1; D is uncertain. Trimming removed 4 bases from V and 8 bases from J, with 12 bases in between. Germline-derived CDR1 and CDR2 are MNHEY and SMNVEV (reference sequence). The CDR3 runs to 13 residues. CDR3 residues: CASSWCGNHEQFF. CDR3 DNA: TGTGCCAGCAGTTGGTGCGGTAACCATGAGCAGTTCTTC.

This clonotype was observed once. The chain is built from TRBV2 and TRBJ1-2; D unclear. The CDR3 covers 13 residues. Trimming took 11 bases from V and 4 from J, leaving 17 bases between them. Germline CDR1 SNHLY, CDR2 FYNNEI. CDR3 residues: CAGYDKLAYGYTF. Here the CDR3 DNA reads TGTGCCGGATACGACAAGTTGGCCTATGGCTACACCTTC.

The gene calls are TRBV29-1 and TRBJ2-5, with 9 positions matching TRBD1. The germline gives CDR1 SQVTM, CDR2 ANQGSEA. The length of the CDR3 is 12 residues. V lost 7 bases and J lost 5; bases outside the gene matches: 5. CDR3 in DNA: TGCAGCGCATACAGGGGGCGTGAGACCCAGTACTTC. Translation gives CSAYRGRETQYF.

This clonotype is a singleton in its sample. V and J are TRBV11-2 and TRBJ1-1; maybe TRBD1 (5 bases). Trimming removed 3 bases from V and 1 base from J, with 12 bases in between. Germline CDR1 is SGHAT and CDR2 is FQNNGV. The CDR3 runs to 15 residues. The CDR3 DNA reads as TGTGCCAGCAGCTTCTCAGGGTCTGGGAACACTGAAGCTTTCTTT. It yields the protein CASSFSGSGNTEAFF.

This clonotype was found a few times. The rearrangement joins TRBV5-5 to TRBJ2-3, with 8 bases fitting TRBD2. Germline V gives CDR1 SGHKS, CDR2 YYEKEE (reference sequence). Trimming removed 0 bases from V and 10 bases from J; junction bases left unmatched: 10. This CDR3 spans 15 amino acids. CDR3 nucleotides: TGTGCCAGCAGCTTGGTACTAGCGGTTCTTGGAGCGCAGTATTTT. The encoded protein is CASSLVLAVLGAQYF.

The chain combines TRBV20-1 with TRBJ2-7; 8 nucleotides match TRBD2. Per the germline V gene, CDR1 is DFQATT and CDR2 is SNEGSKA (reference sequence). With V trimmed by 3 bases and J by 0 bases, 7 bases remained unmatched. The CDR3 length is 15 residues. CDR3 protein: CSARNRTSGSYEQYF. In DNA form, the CDR3 reads TGCAGTGCTAGGAATCGAACTAGCGGCTCCTACGAGCAGTACTTC.